This section outlines one TCR beta chain sequence together with its context. Produced via immunoSEQ multiplex PCR; TCRdb's table is partial and in-frame only. This table holds over 250,000 clones, about 90% found once. This sample was included in a study of blood T cell repertoires in COVID-19. This CDR3 is built from 14 residues. Trimming left V 1 base short and J 7 bases short, with 14 bases between. CDR1 LGHDT and CDR2 YNNKEL come from the germline V gene (reference sequence). Sequencing input: peripheral blood. The sequence derives from a person aged 18 to 30 with COVID-19, enrolled during active disease. The chain couples TRBV3-1 (or the pseudogene TRBV3-2) to TRBJ2-7; D remains unclear. The CDR3 sequence: CASSQGNSLREQYF. The CDR3 bases are TGTGCCAGCAGCCAAGGCAACTCTCTCCGGGAGCAGTACTTC.